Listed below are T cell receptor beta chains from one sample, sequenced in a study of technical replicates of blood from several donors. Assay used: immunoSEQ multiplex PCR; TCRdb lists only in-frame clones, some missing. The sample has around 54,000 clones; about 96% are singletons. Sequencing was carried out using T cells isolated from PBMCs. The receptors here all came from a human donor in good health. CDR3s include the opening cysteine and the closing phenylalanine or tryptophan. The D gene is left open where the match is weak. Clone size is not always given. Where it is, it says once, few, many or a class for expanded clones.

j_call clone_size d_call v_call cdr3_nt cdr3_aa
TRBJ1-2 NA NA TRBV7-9 TGTGCCAGCAGCGCGGACAGCGGTGGCTACACCTTC CASSADSGGYTF
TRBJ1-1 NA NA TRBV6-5 TGTGCCAGCAGGGAAGGGACACTGAACACTGAAGCTTTCTTT CASREGTLNTEAFF
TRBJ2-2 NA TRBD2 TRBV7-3 TGTGCCAGCAGCCCCTTTCTAGCGGAGAACACCGGGGAGCTGTTTTTT CASSPFLAENTGELFF
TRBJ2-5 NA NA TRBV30 TGTGCCTGGAAGGTCGCGGGAGAGACCCAGTACTTC CAWKVAGETQYF
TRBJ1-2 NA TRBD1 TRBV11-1 TGTGCCAGCAGCCCGGGACAGGGTAACTATGGCTACACCTTC CASSPGQGNYGYTF
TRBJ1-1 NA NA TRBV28 TGTGCCAGCAGTTTGAGACCTGGGGCAGGGAAAGCTTTCTTT CASSLRPGAGKAFF
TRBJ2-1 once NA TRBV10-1 TGCGCCAGCAGTGAGGCAGCTCTAGAAACCTACAATGAGCAGTTCTTC CASSEAALETYNEQFF
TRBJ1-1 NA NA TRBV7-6 TGTGCCAGCAGCAAACAGGGGAACACTGAAGCTTTCTTT CASSKQGNTEAFF
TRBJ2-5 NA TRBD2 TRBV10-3 TGTGCCATCAATGGACCCATAGCGGGAGGGCCCGGTTTGGAGACCCAGTACTTC CAINGPIAGGPGLETQYF
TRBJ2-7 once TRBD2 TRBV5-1 TGCGCCAGCAGCCCCGGACTAGCGGGAGTCGTCACCTACGAGCAGTACTTC CASSPGLAGVVTYEQYF
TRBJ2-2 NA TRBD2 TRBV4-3 TGCGCCAGCAGCCAAGATCCTACGGGAGGGCGGACCGGGGAGCTGTTTTTT CASSQDPTGGRTGELFF
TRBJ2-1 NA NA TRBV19 TGTGCCAGTAGTTGGGTGGAAGGAGGGAGTGGTAATGAGCAGTTCTTC CASSWVEGGSGNEQFF
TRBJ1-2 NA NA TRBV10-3 TGTGCCATCAATGGACGACCAAACGGGAATGGCTACACCTTC CAINGRPNGNGYTF
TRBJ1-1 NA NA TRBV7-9 TGTGCCAGCAGCTTCATAGGGGGGGACACTGAAGCTTTCTTT CASSFIGGDTEAFF
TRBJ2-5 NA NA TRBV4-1 TGCGCCAGCAGCCAGGGAGGGGGGAGAAGTGAGACCCAGTACTTC CASSQGGGRSETQYF
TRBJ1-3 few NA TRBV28 TGTGCCAGCAGTCTTACCAGTATATTCTCTGGAAACACCATATATTTT CASSLTSIFSGNTIYF
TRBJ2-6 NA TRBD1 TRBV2 TGTGCCAGCAGTGAGACAGGGACTGGGGCCAACGTCCTGACTTTC CASSETGTGANVLTF
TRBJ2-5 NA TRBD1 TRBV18 TGTGCCAGCACATACAGGGGAGAGGAGACCCAGTACTTC CASTYRGEETQYF
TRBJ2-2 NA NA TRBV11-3 TGTGCCAGCCGCCTATTCCCGGACACCGGGGAGCTGTTTTTT CASRLFPDTGELFF
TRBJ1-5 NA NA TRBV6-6 TGTGCCAGCAGGGCAGGATCCGGTAGTAACAATCAGCCCCAGCATTTT CASRAGSGSNNQPQHF
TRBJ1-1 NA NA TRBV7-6 TGTGCCAGCAGCGGGTGGTTCGCGGGCCATCGTGACACTGAAGCTTTCTTT CASSGWFAGHRDTEAFF
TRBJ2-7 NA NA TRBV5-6 TGTGCCAGCAGCTTGGTTGTGGGAGGGGGCTACGAGCAGTACTTC CASSLVVGGGYEQYF
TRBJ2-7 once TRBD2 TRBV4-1 TGCGCCAGCAGCCCCACCTTCCCGGGACTAGCGGGCAAGATCTCCTACGAGCAGTACTTC CASSPTFPGLAGKISYEQYF
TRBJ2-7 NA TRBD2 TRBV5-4 TGTGCCAGCAGGTCTGCCGGGACTAGCGGGAGAAACGAGCAGTACTTC CASRSAGTSGRNEQYF
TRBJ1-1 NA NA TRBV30 TGTGCCCACGGGCGGGGTAGGACTGAAGCTTTCTTT CAHGRGRTEAFF
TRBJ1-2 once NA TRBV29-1 TGCAGCGTTGTAGCCGGGGAATGGGGCTACACCTTC CSVVAGEWGYTF
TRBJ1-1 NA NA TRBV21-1 TGTGCCAGCAGCCATTACAGGGGCCGGAACACTGAAGCTTTCTTT CASSHYRGRNTEAFF
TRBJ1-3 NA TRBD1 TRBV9 TGTGCCAGCAGCGTCCGGGACAGGGGTGTTAACACCATATATTTT CASSVRDRGVNTIYF
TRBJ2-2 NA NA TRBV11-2 TGTGCCAGCAGCTTAGACAGGATGAACACCGGGGAGCTGTTTTTT CASSLDRMNTGELFF
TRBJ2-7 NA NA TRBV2 TGTGCCAGCGTACCTGAGAGCTCCTACGAGCAGTACTTC CASVPESSYEQYF
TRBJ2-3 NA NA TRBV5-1 TGCGCCAGCAGCTTGGGCGCTTTTGATACAGATACGCAGTATTTT CASSLGAFDTDTQYF
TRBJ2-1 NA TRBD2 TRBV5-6 TGTGCCAGCAGCTGGGGACTAGCGGGAGATGAGCAGTTCTTC CASSWGLAGDEQFF
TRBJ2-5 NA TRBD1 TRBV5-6 TGTGCCAGCAGCACAGCCGGGACAGGACCCCAGTACTTC CASSTAGTGPQYF
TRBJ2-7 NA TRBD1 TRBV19 TGTGCCAGTAGCCGACAGGGGACCGGCTACGAGCAGTACTTC CASSRQGTGYEQYF
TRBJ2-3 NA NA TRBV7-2 TGTGCCAGCAGCTTAGACACAGGAGATACGCAGTATTTT CASSLDTGDTQYF
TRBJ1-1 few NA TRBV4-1 TGCGCCAGTAGAATCGGGACTGAAGCTTTCTTT CASRIGTEAFF
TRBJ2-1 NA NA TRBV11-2 TGTGCCAGCAGCTTGTTGCAGGAGCAGGGGAATGAGCAGTTCTTC CASSLLQEQGNEQFF
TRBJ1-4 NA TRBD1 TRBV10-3 TGTGCCATTAGTCAGGGGGCGATTAACGAAAAACTGTTTTTT CAISQGAINEKLFF
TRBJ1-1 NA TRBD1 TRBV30 TGTGCCTGGAGTGTAGGGGGCGGCACTGAAGCTTTCTTT CAWSVGGGTEAFF
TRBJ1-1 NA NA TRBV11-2 TGTGCCAGCAGCTTAACCGACCAGGGAACTGAAGCTTTCTTT CASSLTDQGTEAFF
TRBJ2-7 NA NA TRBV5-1 TGCGCCAGCAGCTTGACACCTTCGACCTACGAGCAGTACTTC CASSLTPSTYEQYF
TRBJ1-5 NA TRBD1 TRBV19 TGTGCCAGTAGCGGGACAGGGGGCGCGGCGCCCCAGCATTTT CASSGTGGAAPQHF
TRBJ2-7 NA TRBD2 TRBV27 TGTGCCAGCAGTTTCGCGGGACTAGCAGTAGGGGAGCAGTACTTC CASSFAGLAVGEQYF
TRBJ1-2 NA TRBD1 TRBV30 TGTGCCTGGAGTGGTGTGACAGGGCGAACAGGCTACACCTTC CAWSGVTGRTGYTF
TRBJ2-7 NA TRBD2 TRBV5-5 TGTGCCAGCAGCTTAGCGGGAGAACGCGAGCAGTACTTC CASSLAGEREQYF
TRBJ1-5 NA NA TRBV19 TGTGCCTCAGGGTTCCAGCCCCAGCATTTT CASGFQPQHF
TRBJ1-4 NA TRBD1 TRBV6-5 TGTGCCAGCAGTTTCAAAACCGGGACAGGGGGTGAAAAACTGTTTTTT CASSFKTGTGGEKLFF
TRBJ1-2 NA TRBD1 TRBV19 TGTGCCAGTAGTATGGGGGCAGGGGGCTTGTATGGCTACACCTTC CASSMGAGGLYGYTF
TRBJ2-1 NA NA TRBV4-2 TGTGCCAGCAGCCAAGTTGCTAAGCGCCCGAGCTCCTACAATGAGCAGTTCTTC CASSQVAKRPSSYNEQFF
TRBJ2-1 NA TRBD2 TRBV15 TGTGCCACCAGCTCGGAGTTATGGGCGGGAGGGGACAATGAGCAGTTCTTC CATSSELWAGGDNEQFF
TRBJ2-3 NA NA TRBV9 TGTGCCAGCAGCGGCGACACAGATACGCAGTATTTT CASSGDTDTQYF
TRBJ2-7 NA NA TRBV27 TGTGCCAGCACCCCGCTAGCTGCAACCTACGAGCAGTACTTC CASTPLAATYEQYF
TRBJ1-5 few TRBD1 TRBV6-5 TGTGCCAGCAGCCACGAGGGACAGGGAGATCAGCCCCAGCATTTT CASSHEGQGDQPQHF
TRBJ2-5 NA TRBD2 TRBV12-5 TGTGCTAGTGGTTTGGTCGGGGGACTAGCGGGAGAAGAGACCCAGTACTTC CASGLVGGLAGEETQYF
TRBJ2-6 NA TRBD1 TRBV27 TGTGCCAGCAGTCCCCGGGACAGTCTCTCTGGGGCCAACGTCCTGACTTTC CASSPRDSLSGANVLTF
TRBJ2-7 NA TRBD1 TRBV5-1 TGCGCCAGCAGCTATGACAGGGTGTTAGGATACGAGCAGTACTTC CASSYDRVLGYEQYF
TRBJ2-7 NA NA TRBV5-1 TGCGCCAGCAGCTTGGTTGGGCTTCAGGACGAGCAGTACTTC CASSLVGLQDEQYF
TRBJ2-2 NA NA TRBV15 TGTGCCACCAGCAGGGGGCGTGACACCGGGGAGCTGTTTTTT CATSRGRDTGELFF
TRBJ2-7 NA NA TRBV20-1 TGCAGTGCTAGAGATATCGTCGAGCAGTACTTC CSARDIVEQYF
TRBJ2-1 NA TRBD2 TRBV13 TGTGCCAGCAGCTTACTAGCGGGAGAGAACAATGAGCAGTTCTTC CASSLLAGENNEQFF